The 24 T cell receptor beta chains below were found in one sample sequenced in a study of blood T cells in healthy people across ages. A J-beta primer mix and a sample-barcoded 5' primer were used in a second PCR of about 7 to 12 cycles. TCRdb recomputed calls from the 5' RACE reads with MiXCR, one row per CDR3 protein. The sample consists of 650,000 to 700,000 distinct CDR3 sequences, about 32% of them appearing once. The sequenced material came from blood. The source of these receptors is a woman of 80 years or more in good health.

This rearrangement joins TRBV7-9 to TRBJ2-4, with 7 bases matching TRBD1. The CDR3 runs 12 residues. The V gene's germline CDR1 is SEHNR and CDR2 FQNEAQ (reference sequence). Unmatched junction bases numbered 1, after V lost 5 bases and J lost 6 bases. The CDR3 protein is CASSRDRNIQYF. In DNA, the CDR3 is TGTGCCAGCAGCCGGGACAGAAACATTCAGTACTTC.

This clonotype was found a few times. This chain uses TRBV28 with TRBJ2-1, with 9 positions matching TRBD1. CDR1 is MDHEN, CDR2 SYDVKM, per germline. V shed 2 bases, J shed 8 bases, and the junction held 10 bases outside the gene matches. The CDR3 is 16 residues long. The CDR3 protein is CASSLRWTGARYEQFF. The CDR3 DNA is TGTGCCAGCAGTTTACGTTGGACAGGGGCAAGGTATGAGCAGTTCTTC.

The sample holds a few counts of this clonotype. The CDR3 loop is CASSLGQGVSGSPLHF. The CDR3 coding sequence is TGCGCCAGCAGCTTGGGGCAGGGAGTGAGTGGTTCACCCCTCCACTTT. V usage is TRBV5-1 and J usage is TRBJ1-6; a weak D match, TRBD1 (5 bases). Germline V gene sequence: CDR1 SGHRS, CDR2 YFSETQ. V lost 0 bases to trimming and J lost 9 bases, with 16 bases between them. The CDR3 runs to 16 residues.

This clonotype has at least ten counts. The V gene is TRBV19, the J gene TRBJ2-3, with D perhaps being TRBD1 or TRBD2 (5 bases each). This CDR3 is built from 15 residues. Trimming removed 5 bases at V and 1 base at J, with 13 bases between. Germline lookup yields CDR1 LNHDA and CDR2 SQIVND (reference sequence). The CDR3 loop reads CASSPPQGRTDTQYF. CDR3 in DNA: TGTGCCAGTAGTCCCCCGCAGGGACGCACAGATACGCAGTATTTT.

CDR3 residues: CASSYGLAGGNTGELFF. DNA for the CDR3: TGTGCCAGCAGTTACGGACTAGCGGGGGGGAACACCGGGGAGCTGTTTTTT. The chain combines TRBV6-5 with TRBJ2-2, with 14 bases matching TRBD2. Per germline, CDR1 MNHEY and CDR2 SVGAGI. This CDR3 is 17 amino acids long. V lost 2 bases and J lost 1; bases outside the gene matches: 0.

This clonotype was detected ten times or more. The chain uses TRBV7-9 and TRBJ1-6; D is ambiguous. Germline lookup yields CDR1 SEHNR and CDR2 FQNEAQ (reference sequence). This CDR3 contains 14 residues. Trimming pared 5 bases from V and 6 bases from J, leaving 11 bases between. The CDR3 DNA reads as TGTGCCAGCAGCCTCGGACTGGTTAATTCACCCCTCCACTTT. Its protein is CASSLGLVNSPLHF.

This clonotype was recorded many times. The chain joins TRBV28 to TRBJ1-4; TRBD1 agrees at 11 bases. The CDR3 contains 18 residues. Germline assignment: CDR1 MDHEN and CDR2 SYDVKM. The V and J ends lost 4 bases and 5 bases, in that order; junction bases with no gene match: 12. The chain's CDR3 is CASSSFRTGGASNEKLFF. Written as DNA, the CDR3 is TGTGCCAGCAGTTCTTTTCGGACAGGGGGCGCGTCGAATGAAAAACTGTTTTTT.

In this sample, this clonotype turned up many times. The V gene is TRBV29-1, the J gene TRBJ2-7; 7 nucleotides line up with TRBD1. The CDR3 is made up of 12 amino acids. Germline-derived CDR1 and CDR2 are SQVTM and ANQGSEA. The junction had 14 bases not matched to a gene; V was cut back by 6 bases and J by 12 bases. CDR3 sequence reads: CSVVHQTGVPYF. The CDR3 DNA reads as TGCAGCGTCGTCCACCAAACAGGGGTTCCGTACTTC.

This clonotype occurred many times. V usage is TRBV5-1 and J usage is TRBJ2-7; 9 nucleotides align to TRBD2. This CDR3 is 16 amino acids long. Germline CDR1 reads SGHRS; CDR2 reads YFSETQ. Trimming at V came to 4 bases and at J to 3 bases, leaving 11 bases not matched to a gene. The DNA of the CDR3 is TGCGCCAGCAGCCCCTCGGGCGGGGGGGCCGGCTACGAGCAGTACTTC. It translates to CASSPSGGGAGYEQYF.

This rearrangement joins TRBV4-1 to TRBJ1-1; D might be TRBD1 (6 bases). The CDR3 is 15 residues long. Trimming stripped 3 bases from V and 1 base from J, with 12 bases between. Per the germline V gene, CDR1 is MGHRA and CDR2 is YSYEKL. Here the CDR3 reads CASSQNDRPNTEAFF. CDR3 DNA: TGCGCCAGCAGCCAGAACGACAGGCCGAACACTGAAGCTTTCTTT.

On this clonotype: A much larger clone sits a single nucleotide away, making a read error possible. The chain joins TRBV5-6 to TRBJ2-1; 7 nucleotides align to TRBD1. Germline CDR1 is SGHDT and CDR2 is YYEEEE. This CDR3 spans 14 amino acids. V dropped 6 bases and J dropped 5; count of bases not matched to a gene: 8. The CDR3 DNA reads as TGTGCCAGCACCGGGGACAGCCTGGACAATGAGCAGTTCTTC. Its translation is CASTGDSLDNEQFF.

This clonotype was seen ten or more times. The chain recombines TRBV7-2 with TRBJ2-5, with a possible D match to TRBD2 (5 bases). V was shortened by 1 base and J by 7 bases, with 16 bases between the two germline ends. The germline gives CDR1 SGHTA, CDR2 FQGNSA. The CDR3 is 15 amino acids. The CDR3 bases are TGTGCCAGCAGCTTAGAATCGGCGGGTATCGGGACCCAGTACTTC. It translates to CASSLESAGIGTQYF. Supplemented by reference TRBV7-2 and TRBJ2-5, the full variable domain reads GAGVSQSPSNKVTEKGKDVELRCDPISGHTALYWYRQSLGQGLEFLIYFQGNSAPDKSGLPSDRFSAERTGGSVSTLTIQRTQQEDSAVYLCASSLESAGIGTQYFGPGTRLLVL.

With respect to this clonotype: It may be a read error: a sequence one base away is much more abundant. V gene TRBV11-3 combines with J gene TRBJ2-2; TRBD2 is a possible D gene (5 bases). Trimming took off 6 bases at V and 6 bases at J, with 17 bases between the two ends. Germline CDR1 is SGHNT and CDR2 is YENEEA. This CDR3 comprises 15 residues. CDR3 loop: CASRPGKGGPGELFF. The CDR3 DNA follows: TGTGCCAGCAGGCCCGGGAAAGGAGGCCCCGGGGAGCTGTTTTTT.

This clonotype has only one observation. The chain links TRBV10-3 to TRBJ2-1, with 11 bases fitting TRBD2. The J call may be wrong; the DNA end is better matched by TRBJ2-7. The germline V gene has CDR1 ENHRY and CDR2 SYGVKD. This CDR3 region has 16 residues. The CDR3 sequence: CAIREGTSGSYNEQYF. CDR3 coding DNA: TGTGCCATCAGGGAAGGGACTAGCGGATCCTACAATGAGCAGTACTTC.

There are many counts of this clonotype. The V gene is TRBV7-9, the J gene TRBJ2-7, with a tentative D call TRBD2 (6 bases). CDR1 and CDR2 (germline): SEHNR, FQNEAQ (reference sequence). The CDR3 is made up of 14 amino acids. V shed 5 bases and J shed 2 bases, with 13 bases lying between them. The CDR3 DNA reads TGTGCCAGCAGCCCGTTGGCTAGCGCCTACGAGCAGTACTTC. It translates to CASSPLASAYEQYF.

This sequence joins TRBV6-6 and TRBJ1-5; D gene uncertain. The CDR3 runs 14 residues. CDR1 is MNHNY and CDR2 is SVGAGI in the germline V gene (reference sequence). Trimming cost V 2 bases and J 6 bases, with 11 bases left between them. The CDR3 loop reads CASSYASAGQPQHF. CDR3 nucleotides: TGTGCCAGCAGTTACGCGTCGGCAGGTCAGCCCCAGCATTTT.

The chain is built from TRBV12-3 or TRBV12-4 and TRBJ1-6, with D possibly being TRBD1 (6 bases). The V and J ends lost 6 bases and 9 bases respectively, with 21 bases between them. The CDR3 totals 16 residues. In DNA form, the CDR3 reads TGTGCCAGCAGGCGCAGGAGGGGGATTTTCCGTTCACCCCTCCACTTT. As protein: CASRRRRGIFRSPLHF.

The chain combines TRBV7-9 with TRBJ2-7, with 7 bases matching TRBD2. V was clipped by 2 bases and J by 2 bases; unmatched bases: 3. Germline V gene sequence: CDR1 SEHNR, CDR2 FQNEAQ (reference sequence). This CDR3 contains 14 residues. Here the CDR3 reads CASSLRDYTYEQYF. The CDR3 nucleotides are TGTGCCAGCAGCTTACGGGACTACACCTACGAGCAGTACTTC.

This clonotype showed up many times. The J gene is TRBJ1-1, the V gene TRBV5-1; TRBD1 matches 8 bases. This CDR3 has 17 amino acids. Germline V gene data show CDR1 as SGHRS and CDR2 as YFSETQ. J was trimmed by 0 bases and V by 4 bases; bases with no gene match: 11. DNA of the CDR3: TGCGCCAGCAGCCCCTCCGGGACAGGAGCCATGAACACTGAAGCTTTCTTT. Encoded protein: CASSPSGTGAMNTEAFF.

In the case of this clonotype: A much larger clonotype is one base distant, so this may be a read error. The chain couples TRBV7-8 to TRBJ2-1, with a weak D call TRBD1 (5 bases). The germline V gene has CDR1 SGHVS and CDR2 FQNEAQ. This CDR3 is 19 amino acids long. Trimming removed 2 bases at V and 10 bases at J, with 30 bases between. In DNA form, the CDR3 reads TGTGCCAGCAGCTTATCATTTCCGGGTGGACACTCGCCGTCCTACGAGCAGTTCTTC. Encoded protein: CASSLSFPGGHSPSYEQFF.

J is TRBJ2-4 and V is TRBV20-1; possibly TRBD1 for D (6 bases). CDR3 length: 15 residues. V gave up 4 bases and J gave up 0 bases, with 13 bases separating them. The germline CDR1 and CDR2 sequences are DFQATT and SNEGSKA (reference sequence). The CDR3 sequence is CSATTGRLAKNIQYF. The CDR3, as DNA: TGCAGTGCTACTACAGGGCGCCTAGCCAAAAACATTCAGTACTTC.

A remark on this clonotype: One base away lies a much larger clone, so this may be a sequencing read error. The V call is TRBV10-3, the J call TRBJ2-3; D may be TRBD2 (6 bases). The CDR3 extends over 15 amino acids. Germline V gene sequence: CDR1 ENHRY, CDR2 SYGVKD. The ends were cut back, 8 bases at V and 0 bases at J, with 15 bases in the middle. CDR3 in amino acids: CAIGVGGVSTDTQYF. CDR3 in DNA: TGTGCCATCGGTGTCGGCGGGGTGAGCACAGATACGCAGTATTTT.

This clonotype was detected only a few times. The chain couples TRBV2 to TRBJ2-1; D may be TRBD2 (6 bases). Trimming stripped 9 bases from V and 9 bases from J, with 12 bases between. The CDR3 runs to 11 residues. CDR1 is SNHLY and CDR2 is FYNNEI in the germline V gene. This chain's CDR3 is CARRLGGEQFF. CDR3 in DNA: TGTGCCAGGAGACTAGGAGGTGAGCAGTTCTTC.

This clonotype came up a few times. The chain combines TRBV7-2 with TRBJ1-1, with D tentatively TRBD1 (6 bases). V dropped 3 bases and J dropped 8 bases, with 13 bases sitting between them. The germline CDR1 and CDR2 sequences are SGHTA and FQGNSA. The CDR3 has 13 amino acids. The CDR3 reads CASSFRGRGEAFF. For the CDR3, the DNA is TGTGCCAGCAGCTTTAGGGGGAGAGGCGAAGCTTTCTTT.